These 21 T cell receptor beta chains were sequenced from one sample in a study of T cell repertoires in cytomegalovirus infection. MiXCR was run by TCRdb on the reads, yielding one entry per CDR3 protein. The sample has roughly 720,000 distinct CDR3 sequences, 35% to 45% seen once. Material: PBMCs. These TCRs come from a human donor in good health (CMV status not recorded). Some clones in this sample may be carry-over from other donors' samples.

The sample holds a few counts of this clonotype. The chain has TRBV6-6 and TRBJ1-5, with 9 positions matching TRBD1. V shed 4 bases, J shed 2 bases, and the junction held 6 bases outside the gene matches. Germline CDR1 is MNHNY and CDR2 is SVGAGI (reference sequence). This CDR3 spans 16 amino acids. The CDR3 region has the DNA TGTGCCAGCAGTTCAGTGACAGGGGGTGGCAATCAGCCCCAGCATTTT. Protein product: CASSSVTGGGNQPQHF.

The J gene is TRBJ1-5, the V gene TRBV11-2; 10 bases agree with TRBD1. Germline V gene data show CDR1 as SGHAT and CDR2 as FQNNGV. The CDR3 consists of 16 residues. V dropped 5 bases and J dropped 5; count of bases not matched to a gene: 9. CDR3 sequence: CASSEWTGGGHQPQHF. The CDR3 DNA reads TGTGCCAGCAGCGAATGGACAGGGGGAGGCCATCAGCCCCAGCATTTT.

This clonotype was counted a few times. The J gene is TRBJ2-5, the V gene TRBV5-1; 10 bases align to TRBD2. Germline V lookup: CDR1 SGHRS, CDR2 YFSETQ. There are 16 residues in the CDR3. The trim removed 0 bases at V and 5 bases at J, leaving 7 bases unmatched. The DNA for the CDR3 is TGCGCCAGCAGCTTGGCCATAGCGGGAGGTCAGGAGACCCAGTACTTC. It is translated as CASSLAIAGGQETQYF.

This clonotype was detected a few times. CDR3 DNA: TGTGCCACCAGCGGAGGCCCCACAGATACGCAGTATTTT. Translation gives CATSGGPTDTQYF. The V gene is TRBV15, the J gene TRBJ2-3, with TRBD2 as a possible D gene (5 bases). Trimming shortened V by 5 bases and J by 2 bases, and 8 bases separated the two germline ends. CDR1 is LNHNV, CDR2 YYDKDF, per germline (reference sequence). This CDR3 contains 13 residues.

This rearrangement joins TRBV2 to TRBJ1-6; tentative D call: TRBD1 (6 bases). The germline gives CDR1 SNHLY, CDR2 FYNNEI. This CDR3 spans 16 amino acids. V was pared by 3 bases and J by 10 bases, with 19 bases between. The CDR3, as DNA: TGTGCCAGCAGTGATGGATCCTCAAGGGGGGACTCACCCCTCCACTTT. Its protein product is CASSDGSSRGDSPLHF.

Details on this clonotype: A junction boundary mismatches the germline segment, possibly from a read error. The chain employs TRBV7-4 and TRBJ1-3, with 8 bases lining up with TRBD1. CDR3 length: 16 amino acids. The germline gives CDR1 SGHVT, CDR2 SQSDAQ. CDR3 DNA: TGTGCCAGCAGCACGCCGGGACAGGCCTCTGAAAACACCATATATTTT. It is translated as CASSTPGQASENTIYF.

This clonotype was detected only a few times. This sequence joins TRBV7-2 and TRBJ2-5, with D unresolved. Trimming removed 1 base from V and 3 bases from J, with 9 bases in between. Germline V CDR1 and CDR2: SGHTA, FQGNSA. The CDR3 loop spans 14 amino acids. The CDR3 nucleotides read TGTGCCAGCAGCTTAGTTGTTCAAAAAGAGACCCAGTACTTC. Protein sequence: CASSLVVQKETQYF.

This clonotype has just a few counts. This chain links TRBV24-1 with TRBJ1-1; TRBD1 is a possible D gene (6 bases). The CDR3 spans 14 residues. V shed 5 bases and J shed 1 base, with 10 bases lying between them. The germline V gene has CDR1 KGHDR and CDR2 SFDVKD. CDR3 protein: CATSARGKNTEAFF. The CDR3 coding sequence is TGTGCCACCAGTGCGAGGGGGAAGAACACTGAAGCTTTCTTT.

This chain links TRBV11-2 with TRBJ2-1; tentative D call: TRBD2 (6 bases). The CDR3 runs 15 residues. With 3 bases removed from V and 0 bases from J, the gap between germline ends came to 9 bases. Germline V gives CDR1 SGHAT, CDR2 FQNNGV. The CDR3 loop reads CASSLEGYSYNEQFF. The CDR3 region has the DNA TGTGCCAGCAGCTTGGAGGGCTACTCCTACAATGAGCAGTTCTTC.

Only one count was recorded for this clonotype. The chain combines TRBV7-9 with TRBJ2-5; no definite D call. This CDR3 contains 17 residues. V was cut by 1 base and J by 2 bases, with 17 bases left in between. Germline V gene lookup returns CDR1 SEHNR and CDR2 FQNEAQ (reference sequence). As DNA, the CDR3 is TGTGCCAGCAGCTTAGGGGCCCGTCCGCGCACTCAAGAGACCCAGTACTTC. Its translation is CASSLGARPRTQETQYF.

The chain links TRBV7-2 to TRBJ2-3, with D perhaps matching TRBD2 (5 bases). This CDR3 region has 16 residues. V was clipped by 0 bases and J by 3 bases, with 13 bases between them. Germline V gene data show CDR1 as SGHTA and CDR2 as FQGNSA. The CDR3 coding sequence is TGTGCCAGCAGCTTAGCAACCGTAGCGCGAACAGATACGCAGTATTTT. Its protein product is CASSLATVARTDTQYF.

The chain recombines TRBV12-3 or TRBV12-4 with TRBJ2-7, with 15 positions matching TRBD2. The CDR3 contains 15 residues. Trimming cost V 7 bases and J 4 bases; bases outside gene matches: 5. The DNA for the CDR3 is TGTGCCAGCAAGTCAGGACTAGCGGGAGGGTACGAGCAGTACTTC. Translating gives CASKSGLAGGYEQYF.

The chain couples TRBV28 to TRBJ1-1; D unresolved. Trimming stripped 3 bases from V and 5 bases from J, with 10 bases between. This CDR3 has 13 residues. The germline CDR1 and CDR2 sequences are MDHEN and SYDVKM. The chain's CDR3 is CASSFPEVTEAFF. DNA of the CDR3: TGTGCCAGCAGTTTCCCCGAGGTGACTGAAGCTTTCTTT.

This clonotype occurred a few times. V and J are TRBV6-2 or TRBV6-3 and TRBJ2-5; 7 nucleotides align to TRBD2. CDR3 length: 12 amino acids. From germline, CDR1 is MNHEY and CDR2 SVGEGT. With 7 bases clipped from V and 5 bases from J, the junction kept 4 bases outside the gene matches. CDR3 region: CASKPGGETQYF. CDR3 DNA sequence: TGTGCCAGCAAGCCGGGAGGTGAGACCCAGTACTTC.

The V gene is TRBV18, the J gene TRBJ2-1; possible D gene TRBD2, 6 bases. V was clipped by 2 bases and J by 3 bases, with 14 bases between them. Germline loops: CDR1 KGHSH, CDR2 LQKENI. The CDR3 totals 16 residues. The CDR3 DNA sequence: TGTGCCAGCTCACCATCCGGGAGATCTAACTACAATGAGCAGTTCTTC. Translation: CASSPSGRSNYNEQFF. The entire variable domain, with the rest obtained from reference TRBV18 and TRBJ2-1, is as follows: NAGVMQNPRHLVRRRGQEARLRCSPMKGHSHVYWYRQLPEEGLKFMVYLQKENIIDESGMPKERFSAEFPKEGPSILRIQQVVRGDSAAYFCASSPSGRSNYNEQFFGPGTRLTVL.

J is TRBJ2-2 and V is TRBV29-1; 7 nucleotides align to TRBD1. V trimming: 1 base; J trimming: 8 bases; junction bases outside the gene matches: 7. Germline V gene lookup returns CDR1 SQVTM and CDR2 ANQGSEA. There are 14 residues in the CDR3. CDR3 DNA sequence: TGCAGCGTTGAAGTTGGGCAGGGGGAAGGGGAGCTGTTTTTT. Its translation is CSVEVGQGEGELFF.

The rearrangement joins TRBV7-2 to TRBJ2-1; TRBD2 is a possible D gene (6 bases). The V and J ends lost 5 bases and 7 bases respectively, with 15 bases between them. The CDR3 is 14 residues long. Germline V gene lookup returns CDR1 SGHTA and CDR2 FQGNSA. The CDR3, as DNA: TGTGCCAGCAGCCCACAACTGGGACTTAATGAGCAGTTCTTC. Translation gives CASSPQLGLNEQFF.

V gene TRBV7-2 combines with J gene TRBJ1-5; D perhaps matches TRBD1 (5 bases). Germline V CDR1 and CDR2: SGHTA, FQGNSA. V was clipped by 2 bases and J by 4 bases, with 9 bases between them. The CDR3 contains 14 residues. DNA for the CDR3: TGTGCCAGCAGCTTATTAGGGGTAAATCAGCCCCAGCATTTT. Its protein product is CASSLLGVNQPQHF.

In its sample, this clonotype was seen many times. V gene TRBV28 combines with J gene TRBJ1-6; D possibly corresponds to TRBD1 (5 bases). CDR3 length equals 18 residues. Germline CDR1 and CDR2: MDHEN and SYDVKM. Trimming cost V 1 base and J 0 bases, with 13 bases left between them. The CDR3 reads CASSLSMQGSSYNSPLHF. CDR3 coding DNA: TGTGCCAGCAGTTTATCGATGCAGGGAAGCTCCTATAATTCACCCCTCCACTTT. Looking up the rest from reference TRBV28 and TRBJ1-6 gives the full variable domain: DVKVTQSSRYLVKRTGEKVFLECVQDMDHENMFWYRQDPGLGLRLIYFSYDVKMKEKGDIPEGYSVSREKKERFSLILESASTNQTSMYLCASSLSMQGSSYNSPLHFGNGTRLTVT.

The rearrangement uses TRBV27 and TRBJ1-5; no reliable D call. V lost 7 bases and J lost 6, with 19 bases in between. Looked up from germline, CDR1 is MNHEY and CDR2 is SMNVEV (reference sequence). This CDR3 region has 15 residues. The CDR3 DNA reads as TGTGCCAGCAAGCCCGCGGACCGCTGGGTTCAGCCCCAGCATTTT. Its translation is CASKPADRWVQPQHF.

V and J are TRBV28 and TRBJ1-2; tentatively, D is TRBD1 (6 bases). From germline, CDR1 is MDHEN and CDR2 SYDVKM. The CDR3 runs 17 residues. Trimming removed 6 bases from V and 0 bases from J, with 20 bases in between. CDR3 sequence (DNA): TGTGCCAGCAGCCCCCCGGGACATCTCTCATCTAACTATGGCTACACCTTC. Encoded protein: CASSPPGHLSSNYGYTF.